This T cell receptor beta chain was captured by sequencing in a study of identical twins listed by TCRdb under 2016. Regarding the complete study: The study deep-sequenced TCR alpha and beta repertoires from monozygotic twins, unrelated adults of various ages and cord blood to test whether fetal clonotypes persist. Replicate twin experiments were performed at different times using different library preparation protocols to rule out contamination. Overall results and qualifications from the work: Because the same donors could not be followed over many years, the conclusions depended on cross-sectional statistical analysis. Compared with coincidental sharing between unrelated individuals, out-of-frame TCR alpha sequences shared between twins had an excess of sequences with low generation probability. The excess sharing between twins in beta out-of-frame sequences was weaker because fewer shared sequences reduced the signal-to-noise ratio. Fewer insertions were carried by abundant cord blood beta clonotypes, a similar but weaker trend appeared in young adult naive repertoires, and no such trend appeared in memory repertoires. Recombination models systematically underestimated out-of-frame TCR alpha sharing in monozygotic twins but agreed with sharing between unrelated individuals. Invariant T cells such as MAIT and iNKT could partly confound zero-insertion analyses, although diverse VJ usage argued against such confounding for most clonotypes.

Libraries were built with 5' RACE. This sample was sequenced with an Illumina HiSeq 2000. A universal primer binding site was added through template switching, and the final cDNA carried a unique molecular identifier so that TCR cDNA molecules could be counted accurately. First-strand cDNA for TCR alpha and beta chains was synthesized from specific primers in the conserved constant-segment region. To control for contamination, each cDNA library was double barcoded with a SMART-Mk sample barcode plus Illumina barcodes. TruSeq adapter sequences, together with Illumina sample barcodes, were added in two successive PCR steps. The TCR alpha and beta cDNA libraries were sequenced on the Illumina HiSeq platform using custom primers. The paper's data handling went like this. MiGEC was used to process raw reads and extract unique molecular identifiers, and MiXCR was used to find CDR3 positions. Recombination models were inferred per individual with the repgenHMM and IGoR tools using an EM algorithm. The analysis of shared clonotypes was done with the tcR package in R, with sharing normalized by the product of cloneset sizes. To study raw recombination without the effects of thymic and clonal selection, out-of-frame nonproductive sequences were analyzed. TCRdb reran the public reads through fastp at Q25 and MiXCR, keeping productive beta chains. Identical CDR3 protein sequences are pooled into one entry, listed with their most common genes and DNA. The V and J calls, along with clone size, are taken from TCRdb and not from the paper's own processing. The sample records more than 200,000 distinct CDR3 sequences, around an eighth of which are singletons. The ten largest clones take up approximately 10% of the sample.

The germline V gene sets CDR1 to SGHRS and CDR2 to YFSETQ. Cut back by 2 bases and 2 bases, the V and J ends lie 17 bases apart. The CDR3 goes from the cysteine to the phenylalanine over 16 residues. Only the CDR3 region is kept as DNA, spanning 48 bases read in frame from base 1. In its sample, this clonotype was seen a few times. Its binding antigen is unknown. No much larger clone is present one base from it, and per-base qualities are unavailable. Only healthy Caucasian donors were included. Miltenyi CD45RO+ enrichment and human naive T-cell isolation kits were used to isolate memory (CD45RO+) and naive T cells from PBMC.

This sequence originates from a woman aged 18-29 years in good health. The V and J segments used are TRBV5-1 and TRBJ2-7; the D assignment is uncertain and may be TRBD1 or TRBD2, with 5 bases supporting each. Sequenced material: memory (CD45RO+) T cells sorted from blood. The cell subset or site label of this sample denotes: CD45RO+ enriched T cells. The CDR3 loop reads CASSLGAGTTPYEQYF. The nucleotide sequence is given as TGCGCCAGCAGCTTAGGTGCCGGGACCACACCCTACGAGCAGTACTTC.